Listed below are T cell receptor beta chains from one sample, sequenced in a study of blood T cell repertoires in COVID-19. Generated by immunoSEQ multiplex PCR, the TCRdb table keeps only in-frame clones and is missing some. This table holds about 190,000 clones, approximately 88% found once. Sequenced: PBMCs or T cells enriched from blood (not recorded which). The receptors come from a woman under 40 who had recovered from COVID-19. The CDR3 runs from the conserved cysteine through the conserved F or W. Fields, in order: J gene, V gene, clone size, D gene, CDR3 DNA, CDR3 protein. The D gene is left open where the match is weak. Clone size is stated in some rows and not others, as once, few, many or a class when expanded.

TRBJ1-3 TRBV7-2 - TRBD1 TGTGCCAGCAGCGGACAGGGGGGGGCTGGAAACACCATATATTTT CASSGQGGAGNTIYF
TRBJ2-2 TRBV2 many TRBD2 TGTGCCAGCAAGAAGTGGACACTTGAGGCTACTAGCGGGAGGGCGGACACCGGGGAGCTGTTTTTT CASKKWTLEATSGRADTGELFF
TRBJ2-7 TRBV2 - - TGTGCCAGCAGCGCGGACTCCTACGAGCAGTACTTC CASSADSYEQYF
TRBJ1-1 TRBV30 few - TGTGCCTGTGGAGGGGCCGAGAACACTGAAGCTTTCTTT CACGGAENTEAFF
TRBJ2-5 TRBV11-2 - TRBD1 TGTGCCAGCAGCTTCTGGGGACAGGGGGAGCGGACCCAGTACTTC CASSFWGQGERTQYF
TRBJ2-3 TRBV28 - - TGTGCCAGCAGTCTACAGGGAGCCTACACAGATACGCAGTATTTT CASSLQGAYTDTQYF
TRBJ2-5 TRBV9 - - TGTGCCAGCAGCGTAGACTCGGGTGCCGGAGAGACCCAGTACTTC CASSVDSGAGETQYF
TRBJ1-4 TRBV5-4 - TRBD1 TGTGCCAGCAGCTTGAACCCCGGACAGGGAACAAAACTGTTTTTT CASSLNPGQGTKLFF
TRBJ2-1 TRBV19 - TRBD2 TGTGCCAGTAGTATAGTTATGCTAGCGGGGATAGGGAATGAGCAGTTCTTC CASSIVMLAGIGNEQFF
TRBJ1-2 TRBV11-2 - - TGTGCCAGCAGCTTAGTCCACAGCTATGGCTACACCTTC CASSLVHSYGYTF
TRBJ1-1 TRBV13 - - TGTGCCAGCAGCTTATACATGAACACTGAAGCTTTCTTT CASSLYMNTEAFF
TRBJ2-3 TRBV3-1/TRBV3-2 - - TGTGCCAGCAGCCAAAGAGGGAATACGCAGTATTTT CASSQRGNTQYF
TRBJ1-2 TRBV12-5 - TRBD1 TGTGCTAGTGGTTCGGACAGGGAGTTTGGCTACACCTTC CASGSDREFGYTF
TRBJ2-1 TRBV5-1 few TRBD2 TGCGCCAGCTCCCAGCGGGGGCAATACAATGAGCAGTTCTTC CASSQRGQYNEQFF
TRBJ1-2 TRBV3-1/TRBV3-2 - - TGTGCCAGCAGCCTCCTACAGGTTAACTATGGCTACACCTTC CASSLLQVNYGYTF
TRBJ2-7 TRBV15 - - TGTGCCACCAGCAGGGCGTCTCCAGGTTGGCAGTACTTC CATSRASPGWQYF
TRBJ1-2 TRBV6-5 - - TGTGCCAGCAGTACACGGGGAAACTATGGCTACACCTTC CASSTRGNYGYTF
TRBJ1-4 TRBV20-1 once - TGCAGTGGTAGCCGCGGTGAAAAACTGTTTTTT CSGSRGEKLFF
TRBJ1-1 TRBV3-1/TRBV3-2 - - TGTGCCAGCAGCCTAAGTACTTCTAGACTTAACCCCGAAGCTTTCTTT CASSLSTSRLNPEAFF
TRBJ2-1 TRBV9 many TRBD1 TGTGCCAGCAGCGTAATACAGGGGGATAGTGAGCAGTTCTTC CASSVIQGDSEQFF
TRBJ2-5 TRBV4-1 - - TGCGCCAGCAGCCAAGACGCTGGGGCAGGACAAGAGACCCAGTACTTC CASSQDAGAGQETQYF
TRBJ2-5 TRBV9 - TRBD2 TGTGCCAGCAGCGCCACTAGCGGCGGCGGGGAGACCCAGTACTTC CASSATSGGGETQYF
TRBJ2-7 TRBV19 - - TGTGCCAGTAGTCCGGGGGTCTCCTCCTACGAGCAGTACTTC CASSPGVSSYEQYF
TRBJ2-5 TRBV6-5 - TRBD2 TGTGCCAGCCTTCTAGCGGGAGGGACAAAGGGGACCCAGTACTTC CASLLAGGTKGTQYF
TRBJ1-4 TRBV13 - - TGTGCCAGCAGCCCCATCAAGGGACAAGCTAATGAAAAACTGTTTTTT CASSPIKGQANEKLFF
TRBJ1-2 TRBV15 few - TGTGCCACCCGGAGACAGCCTATCACCTTC CATRRQPITF
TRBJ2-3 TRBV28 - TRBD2 TGTGCCAGCACTCAGGGAGGGGCAGATACGCAGTATTTT CASTQGGADTQYF
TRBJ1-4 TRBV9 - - TGTGCCAGCAGCCCCTACGGGAGTTCGGGTGAAAAACTGTTTTTT CASSPYGSSGEKLFF
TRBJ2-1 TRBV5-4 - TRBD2 TGTGCCAGCAGCGCTAGACTAGCGGGGGGTTCCTACAATGAGCAGTTCTTC CASSARLAGGSYNEQFF
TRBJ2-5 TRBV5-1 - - TGCGCCAGCAGATCAGGGGTCTCCTTCCAAGAGACCCAGTACTTC CASRSGVSFQETQYF
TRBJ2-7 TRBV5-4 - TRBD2 TGTGCCAGCAGCCCGGAGGGGCTAGCGGGAACAGGCGAGCAGTACTTC CASSPEGLAGTGEQYF
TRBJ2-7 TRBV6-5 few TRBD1 TGTGCCAGCAGCCCGGGACAGGGGGCCGAGTACGAGCAGTACTTC CASSPGQGAEYEQYF
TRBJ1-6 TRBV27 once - TGTGCCAGCAGTTTAGGCAGTCTCGATAATTCACCCCTCCACTTT CASSLGSLDNSPLHF
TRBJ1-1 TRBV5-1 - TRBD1 TGCGCCAGCAGCTCCGACAGGGGTACTGAAGCTTTCTTT CASSSDRGTEAFF
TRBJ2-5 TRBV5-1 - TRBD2 TGCGCCAGCAGCTCTTCTGGGACTAGCGGGGGGGCTCGGGAGACCCAGTACTTC CASSSSGTSGGARETQYF
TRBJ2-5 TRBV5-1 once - TGCGCCAGCAGCTTGAGGGGATTGGGGGAGACCCAGTACTTC CASSLRGLGETQYF
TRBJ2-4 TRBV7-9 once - TGTGCCAGCAGCCTATCGACAGGAAAAAGAAAAAACATTCAGTACTTC CASSLSTGKRKNIQYF
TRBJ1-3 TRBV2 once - TGTGCCAGCATCATAGTGAAACCGCGTAACACCATATATTTT CASIIVKPRNTIYF
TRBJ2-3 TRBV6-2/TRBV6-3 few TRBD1 TGTGCCAGCAGTTGGACAGGGCTGGGCACAGATACGCAGTATTTT CASSWTGLGTDTQYF
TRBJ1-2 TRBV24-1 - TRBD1 TGTGCCACCAGTGACGCCGGGACAGGCTATGGCTACACCTTC CATSDAGTGYGYTF
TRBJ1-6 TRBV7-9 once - TGTGCCAGCAGCCCTCGACAGGCGAATTCACCCCTCCACTTT CASSPRQANSPLHF
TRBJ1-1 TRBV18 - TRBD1 TGTGCCACCTCAGGGGGGGGGTTTGGCACTGAAGCTTTCTTT CATSGGGFGTEAFF
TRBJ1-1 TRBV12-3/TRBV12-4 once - TGTGCCAGCAGGCTATCGGGGAACACTGAAGCTTTCTTT CASRLSGNTEAFF